Listed here are 27 T cell receptor beta chains from one sample, sequenced in a study of cytomegalovirus exposure and HLA in healthy donors. PCR involved 60 Vbeta and 13 Jbeta primers. Only in-frame clones appear in the TCRdb table, and some are missing; sequencing was by immunoSEQ multiplex PCR. The data show approximately 150,000 clones, with about 80% seen just once and roughly 1.2% held by the top ten. The sequenced material came from PBMCs. These receptor sequences come from a woman aged 45-65 years in good health and CMV-seronegative.

The chain uses TRBV2 and TRBJ1-6, with D perhaps TRBD1 (6 bases). Looked up from germline, CDR1 is SNHLY and CDR2 is FYNNEI. The CDR3 extends over 14 amino acids. Trimming cost V 6 bases and J 6 bases, with 12 bases left between them. CDR3 nucleotide sequence: TGTGCCAGCAGAAAGGGCAGGGGTAATTCACCCCTCCACTTT. The encoded protein is CASRKGRGNSPLHF.

CDR3 nucleotide sequence: TGTGCCAGCAGTGTAGTGGGGAGTACCTACGAGCAGTACTTC. Amino acids: CASSVVGSTYEQYF. This sequence joins TRBV2 and TRBJ2-7; a weak D match, TRBD2 (5 bases). V was cut by 4 bases and J by 2 bases, with 12 bases left in between. Germline CDR1 and CDR2: SNHLY and FYNNEI. This CDR3 spans 14 amino acids.

This chain uses TRBV27 with TRBJ2-5; 12 bases map to TRBD1. Unmatched junction bases numbered 26, after V lost 9 bases and J lost 0 bases. This CDR3 comprises 22 residues. Germline assignment: CDR1 MNHEY and CDR2 SMNVEV (reference sequence). The CDR3 sequence is CASNPGTGGVFGLADHQETQYF. The CDR3 bases are TGTGCCAGTAACCCTGGGACAGGGGGCGTCTTCGGACTAGCGGATCACCAAGAGACCCAGTACTTC.

This rearrangement joins TRBV5-1 to TRBJ1-2; no clear D. CDR1 and CDR2 from the germline V gene are SGHRS and YFSETQ. The V gene lost 0 bases and the J gene lost 0 bases, with 9 bases spanning the gap. There are 15 residues in the CDR3. The CDR3, as DNA: TGCGCCAGCAGCTTGGGGCAAAACACTAACTATGGCTACACCTTC. It yields the protein CASSLGQNTNYGYTF.

This clone was seen more than once but under ten times. V gene TRBV4-3 combines with J gene TRBJ2-1; 7 bases are a match to TRBD2. The CDR3 sequence is 15 residues long. Trimming cost V 3 bases and J 4 bases; bases outside gene matches: 6. Per germline, CDR1 LGHNA and CDR2 YSLEER. The CDR3 here is CASSQVPGGYNEQFF. DNA of the CDR3: TGCGCCAGCAGCCAGGTCCCGGGAGGTTACAATGAGCAGTTCTTC.

CDR3 sequence (DNA): TGTGCCAGCAGCTTAGCTAGGGGAAGGGTAACTAACTATGGCTACACCTTC. This gives the protein CASSLARGRVTNYGYTF. The chain carries TRBV7-8 and TRBJ1-2, with D perhaps matching TRBD1 (5 bases). Trimming took 0 bases from V and 0 from J, leaving 14 bases between them. Germline V CDR1 and CDR2: SGHVS, FQNEAQ. This CDR3 spans 17 amino acids.

This clone was found once. This rearrangement joins TRBV6-5 to TRBJ2-1; TRBD1 is a possible D gene (6 bases). The germline gives CDR1 MNHEY, CDR2 SVGAGI. The CDR3 is 15 residues long. With 4 bases removed from V and 2 bases from J, the gap between germline ends came to 12 bases. The CDR3 protein is CASSSRGPTYNEQFF. The DNA for the CDR3 is TGTGCCAGCAGTTCCAGGGGACCAACCTACAATGAGCAGTTCTTC.

The rearrangement links TRBV19 to TRBJ2-7; 7 bases match TRBD1. From germline, CDR1 is LNHDA and CDR2 SQIVND (reference sequence). The CDR3 totals 13 residues. Trimming at V came to 6 bases and at J to 2 bases, leaving 4 bases not matched to a gene. For the CDR3, the DNA is TGTGCCAGTAGATTTCAGGGGGCCTACGAGCAGTACTTC. Protein sequence: CASRFQGAYEQYF.

The table lists this clone with a few counts. The chain joins TRBV15 to TRBJ2-7, with TRBD1 identical over 8 bases. In germline, CDR1 is LNHNV, CDR2 YYDKDF (reference sequence). The length of the CDR3 is 16 residues. Losses at the gene ends were 3 bases for V and 2 bases for J; bases not matched to a gene: 9. The CDR3 sequence: CATSRVTGTGPYEQYF. In nucleotides, the CDR3 is TGTGCCACCAGCAGGGTCACCGGGACAGGACCCTACGAGCAGTACTTC.

In nucleotides, the CDR3 is TGTGCCAGCTCCATTAACGCGGGACAGCTTAATGAAAAACTGTTTTTT. It encodes CASSINAGQLNEKLFF. This chain links TRBV18 with TRBJ1-4; TRBD1 matches at 7 bases. The V gene end was trimmed by 6 bases and the J gene end by 4 bases; junction bases not matched to a gene: 11. Germline CDR1 is KGHSH and CDR2 is LQKENI. This CDR3 has 16 residues.

This rearrangement joins TRBV7-2 to TRBJ2-5; possibly TRBD1 for D (6 bases). Germline CDR1 and CDR2: SGHTA and FQGNSA. V was cut by 3 bases and J by 1 base, with 9 bases left in between. The CDR3 consists of 14 residues. In DNA, the CDR3 is TGTGCCAGCAGCTTCCGAGGGGGCCAAGAGACCCAGTACTTC. Its protein is CASSFRGGQETQYF. The entire variable domain, with the rest obtained from reference TRBV7-2 and TRBJ2-5, is as follows: GAGVSQSPSNKVTEKGKDVELRCDPISGHTALYWYRQSLGQGLEFLIYFQGNSAPDKSGLPSDRFSAERTGGSVSTLTIQRTQQEDSAVYLCASSFRGGQETQYFGPGTRLLVL.

The V and J genes are TRBV28 and TRBJ2-7, with 7 bases matching TRBD1. V shed 7 bases, J shed 8 bases, and the junction held 8 bases outside the gene matches. This CDR3 spans 12 amino acids. Germline lookup yields CDR1 MDHEN and CDR2 SYDVKM. CDR3 nucleotide sequence: TGTGCCAGCACTGGGGACAGACCGCAGCAGTACTTC. Protein: CASTGDRPQQYF.

The CDR3 loop reads CASSPDRISYNEQFF. In DNA, the CDR3 is TGTGCCAGCTCACCCGACAGAATCTCCTACAATGAGCAGTTCTTC. This sequence joins TRBV18 and TRBJ2-1; TRBD1 might be the D (5 bases). Trimming took 3 bases from V and 0 from J, leaving 9 bases between them. The CDR3 extends over 15 amino acids. Germline assignment: CDR1 KGHSH and CDR2 LQKENI.

J is TRBJ2-1 and V is TRBV10-3, with D maybe TRBD2 (6 bases). The germline gives CDR1 ENHRY, CDR2 SYGVKD. The CDR3 contains 16 residues. With 4 bases removed from V and 4 bases from J, the gap between germline ends came to 17 bases. CDR3 region: CAISGLISGPYNEQFF. The CDR3 coding sequence is TGTGCCATCAGTGGTCTCATTAGCGGCCCATACAATGAGCAGTTCTTC.

V gene TRBV4-3 combines with J gene TRBJ2-7; 7 nucleotides match TRBD1. Germline V gene lookup returns CDR1 LGHNA and CDR2 YSLEER. The CDR3 loop spans 16 amino acids. The V segment lost 0 bases and the J segment 1 base; nucleotides outside the gene matches: 6. CDR3 DNA sequence: TGCGCCAGCAGCCAAGAAGGGACAGACGTTTCCTACGAGCAGTACTTC. Its translation is CASSQEGTDVSYEQYF.

The chain recombines TRBV19 with TRBJ1-3, with 7 bases lining up with TRBD1. Trimming took 2 bases from V and 1 from J; bases not matched to a gene: 5. The CDR3 totals 16 residues. From germline, CDR1 is LNHDA and CDR2 SQIVND (reference sequence). CDR3 coding DNA: TGTGCCAGTAGTATATTCGGGACAGATTCTGGAAACACCATATATTTT. Translating it yields CASSIFGTDSGNTIYF.

This sequence joins TRBV9 and TRBJ2-1; 7 positions match TRBD1. The CDR3 covers 13 residues. Germline V gene sequence: CDR1 SGDLS, CDR2 YYNGEE. The V and J ends lost 9 bases and 5 bases, in that order; junction bases with no gene match: 8. The CDR3 region is CATPRQGDNEQFF. DNA for the CDR3: TGTGCCACCCCCCGACAGGGTGACAATGAGCAGTTCTTC.

Concerning this clone: At one end, the junction sequence differs from germline, possibly due to a read error. V usage is TRBV7-9 and J usage is TRBJ2-7; possibly TRBD2 for D (5 bases). Germline values: CDR1 SEHNR, CDR2 FQNEAQ (reference sequence). The CDR3 is 12 amino acids. The CDR3, as DNA: TGTTCCAGCAGCTTAGGAGGCTACGAGCAGTACTTC. This encodes CSSSLGGYEQYF.

This chain uses TRBV7-9 with TRBJ2-3; D is ambiguous. V was cut by 5 bases and J by 6 bases, with 15 bases left in between. The CDR3 has 14 amino acids. Germline loops: CDR1 SEHNR, CDR2 FQNEAQ (reference sequence). The CDR3 DNA reads as TGTGCCAGCAGCCTGGGTCTCGTGCGGGATACGCAGTATTTT. It specifies CASSLGLVRDTQYF. The full variable domain, rest sourced from reference TRBV7-9 and TRBJ2-3, is DTGVSQNPRHKITKRGQNVTFRCDPISEHNRLYWYRQTLGQGPEFLTYFQNEAQLEKSRLLSDRFSAERPKGSFSTLEIQRTEQGDSAMYLCASSLGLVRDTQYFGPGTRLTVL.

The genes are TRBV7-7 and TRBJ2-2, with no clear D. The CDR3 totals 15 residues. V gave up 1 base and J gave up 0 bases, with 6 bases separating them. Per the germline V gene, CDR1 is SSHAT and CDR2 is FNYEAQ (reference sequence). CDR3 sequence (DNA): TGTGCCAGCAGCTTAGGCGGTTCGAACACCGGGGAGCTGTTTTTT. Translation: CASSLGGSNTGELFF.

This clone was seen a single time. This chain joins TRBV4-1 and TRBJ2-7; TRBD1 is a possible D gene (6 bases). This CDR3 is built from 16 residues. CDR1 and CDR2 from the germline V gene are MGHRA and YSYEKL. V dropped 3 bases and J dropped 0 bases, with 15 bases sitting between them. The CDR3 region has the DNA TGCGCCAGCAGCCACATCGGTCGAGGGGGCTCCTACGAGCAGTACTTC. Protein product: CASSHIGRGGSYEQYF.

In this sample, this clone turned up once. The chain carries TRBV9 and TRBJ2-3, with 10 bases fitting TRBD1. The germline V gene has CDR1 SGDLS and CDR2 YYNGEE. The length of the CDR3 is 16 residues. Trimming at V came to 3 bases and at J to 5 bases, leaving 9 bases not matched to a gene. The CDR3 DNA reads as TGTGCCAGCAGCGGCGAGGGACAGGGGAGGGGAGATACGCAGTATTTT. Translation gives CASSGEGQGRGDTQYF. Complete variable domain (other parts from reference TRBV9 and TRBJ2-3): DSGVTQTPKHLITATGQRVTLRCSPRSGDLSVYWYQQSLDQGLQFLIQYYNGEERAKGNILERFSAQQFPDLHSELNLSSLELGDSALYFCASSGEGQGRGDTQYFGPGTRLTVL.

The chain uses TRBV19 and TRBJ2-1; 9 bases are shared with TRBD2. After removal of 4 bases from V and 0 bases from J, the junction contained 10 bases not matched to a gene. This CDR3 region has 18 residues. CDR1 and CDR2 (germline): LNHDA, SQIVND (reference sequence). CDR3 sequence reads: CASSTPGTSSLSYNEQFF. Written as DNA, the CDR3 is TGTGCCAGTAGTACTCCCGGGACTAGCTCTCTCTCCTACAATGAGCAGTTCTTC. Complete variable domain (other parts from reference TRBV19 and TRBJ2-1): DGGITQSPKYLFRKEGQNVTLSCEQNLNHDAMYWYRQDPGQGLRLIYYSQIVNDFQKGDIAEGYSVSREKKESFPLTVTSAQKNPTAFYLCASSTPGTSSLSYNEQFFGPGTRLTVL.

The chain links TRBV7-7 to TRBJ2-3; 8 bases line up with TRBD2. Trimming removed 3 bases from V and 3 bases from J; junction bases left unmatched: 8. This CDR3 has 16 residues. CDR1 is SSHAT, CDR2 FNYEAQ, per germline (reference sequence). CDR3 region: CASSLNGGGPTDTQYF. As DNA, the CDR3 is TGTGCCAGCAGCTTGAATGGCGGGGGGCCGACAGATACGCAGTATTTT.

The genes are TRBV5-1 and TRBJ2-3; TRBD2 agrees at 10 bases. CDR1 is SGHRS and CDR2 is YFSETQ in the germline V gene. The CDR3 sequence is 17 residues long. The V segment lost 0 bases and the J segment 3 bases; nucleotides outside the gene matches: 7. CDR3 sequence: CASSLGLAGYLTDTQYF. CDR3 bases: TGCGCCAGCAGCTTGGGACTAGCGGGCTATCTGACAGATACGCAGTATTTT.

Notes on this clone: The same CDR3 also results from other DNA sequences found in this sample. The genes are TRBV5-1 and TRBJ1-4; 9 positions match TRBD1. The germline CDR1 and CDR2 sequences are SGHRS and YFSETQ. V trimming: 0 bases; J trimming: 3 bases; junction bases outside the gene matches: 6. The CDR3 contains 17 residues. In nucleotides, the CDR3 is TGCGCCAGCAGCTTGGCCGGGGGACAGGGCGCTAATGAAAAACTGTTTTTT. Translating gives CASSLAGGQGANEKLFF.

The rearrangement joins TRBV6-4 to TRBJ2-1; TRBD2 agrees at 10 bases. V shed 4 bases and J 3 bases; nucleotides not matched to a gene: 12. Looked up from germline, CDR1 is MRHNA and CDR2 is SNTAGT. The CDR3 has 18 residues. CDR3: CASSAHLASGSSYNEQFF. CDR3 bases: TGTGCCAGCAGTGCGCACTTGGCTAGCGGGAGTAGCTACAATGAGCAGTTCTTC.